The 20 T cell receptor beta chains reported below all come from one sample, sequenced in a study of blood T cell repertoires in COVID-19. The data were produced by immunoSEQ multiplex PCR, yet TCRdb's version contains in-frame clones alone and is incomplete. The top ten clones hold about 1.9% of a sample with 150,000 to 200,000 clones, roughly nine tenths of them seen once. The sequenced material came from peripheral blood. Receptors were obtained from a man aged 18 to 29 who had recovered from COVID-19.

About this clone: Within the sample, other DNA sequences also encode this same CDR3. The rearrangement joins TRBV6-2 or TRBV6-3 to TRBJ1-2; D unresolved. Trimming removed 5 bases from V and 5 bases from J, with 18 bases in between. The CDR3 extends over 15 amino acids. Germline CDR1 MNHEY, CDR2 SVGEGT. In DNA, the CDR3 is TGTGCCAGCAGTGCTGTCGGGGTAGGGAGGTATGGCTACACCTTC. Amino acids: CASSAVGVGRYGYTF.

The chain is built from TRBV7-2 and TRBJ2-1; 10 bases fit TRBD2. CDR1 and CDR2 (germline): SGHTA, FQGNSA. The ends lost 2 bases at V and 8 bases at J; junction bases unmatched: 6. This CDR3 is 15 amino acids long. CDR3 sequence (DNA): TGTGCCAGCAGCTTATCACTAGCGGGGAGCTATGAGCAGTTCTTC. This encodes CASSLSLAGSYEQFF.

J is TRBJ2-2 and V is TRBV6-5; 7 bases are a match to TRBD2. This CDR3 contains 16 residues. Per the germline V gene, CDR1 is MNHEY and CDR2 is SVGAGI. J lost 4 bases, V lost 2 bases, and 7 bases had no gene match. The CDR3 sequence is CASSYRRGSTTGELFF. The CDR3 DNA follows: TGTGCCAGCAGTTACCGGCGCGGGAGTACCACCGGGGAGCTGTTTTTT.

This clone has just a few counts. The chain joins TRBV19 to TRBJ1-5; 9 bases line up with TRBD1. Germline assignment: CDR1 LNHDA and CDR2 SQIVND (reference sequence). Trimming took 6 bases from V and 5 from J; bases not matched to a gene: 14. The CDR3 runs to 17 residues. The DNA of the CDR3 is TGTGCCAGTAGCCCATGGTACAGGGGGCCATCCGATCAGCCCCAGCATTTT. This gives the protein CASSPWYRGPSDQPQHF.

The CDR3 coding sequence is TGTGCCAGCAGCCCGCCCCGACAGGGGAATGAAGCTTTCTTT. It specifies CASSPPRQGNEAFF. This chain connects TRBV3-1 (or the pseudogene TRBV3-2) to TRBJ1-1; 8 nucleotides align to TRBD1. CDR1 and CDR2 from the germline V gene are LGHDT and YNNKEL (reference sequence). The V gene end was trimmed by 4 bases and the J gene end by 7 bases; junction bases not matched to a gene: 8. There are 14 residues in the CDR3.

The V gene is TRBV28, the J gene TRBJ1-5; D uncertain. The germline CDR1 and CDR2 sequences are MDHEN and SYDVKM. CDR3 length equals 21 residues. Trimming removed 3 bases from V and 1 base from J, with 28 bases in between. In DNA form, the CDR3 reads TGTGCCAGCAGTTTGACAAGGGAGGGCAAAAAACGAGTGTGGAGCAATCAGCCCCAGCATTTT. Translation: CASSLTREGKKRVWSNQPQHF.

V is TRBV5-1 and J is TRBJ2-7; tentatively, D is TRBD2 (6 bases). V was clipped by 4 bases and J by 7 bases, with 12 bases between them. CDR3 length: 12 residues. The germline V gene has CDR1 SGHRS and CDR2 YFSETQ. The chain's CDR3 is CASSRVAGEQYF. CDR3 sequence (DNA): TGCGCCAGCAGCCGTGTCGCGGGAGAGCAGTACTTC.

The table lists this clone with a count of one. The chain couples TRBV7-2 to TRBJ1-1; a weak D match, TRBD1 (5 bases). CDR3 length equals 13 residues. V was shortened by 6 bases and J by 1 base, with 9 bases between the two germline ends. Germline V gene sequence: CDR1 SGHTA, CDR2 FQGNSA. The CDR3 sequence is CASRYRGNTEAFF. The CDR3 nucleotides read TGTGCCAGCAGATATAGGGGGAACACTGAAGCTTTCTTT. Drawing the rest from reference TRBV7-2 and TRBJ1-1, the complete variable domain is GAGVSQSPSNKVTEKGKDVELRCDPISGHTALYWYRQSLGQGLEFLIYFQGNSAPDKSGLPSDRFSAERTGGSVSTLTIQRTQQEDSAVYLCASRYRGNTEAFFGQGTRLTVV.

The CDR3 DNA follows: TGTGCCAGCAGCTTAATCATTCGCGCGGAATACACAGATACGCAGTATTTT. Its translation is CASSLIIRAEYTDTQYF. V usage is TRBV7-9 and J usage is TRBJ2-3; no clear D gene. Germline V gene data show CDR1 as SEHNR and CDR2 as FQNEAQ (reference sequence). The CDR3 is made up of 17 amino acids. Trimming left V 2 bases short and J 2 bases short, with 17 bases between.

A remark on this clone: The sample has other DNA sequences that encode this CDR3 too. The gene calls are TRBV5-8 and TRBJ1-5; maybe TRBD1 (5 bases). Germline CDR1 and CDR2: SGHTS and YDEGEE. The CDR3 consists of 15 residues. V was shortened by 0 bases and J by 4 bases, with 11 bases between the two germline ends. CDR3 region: CASSLEGLGNQPQHF. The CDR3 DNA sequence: TGTGCCAGCAGCTTGGAGGGGTTGGGGAATCAGCCCCAGCATTTT. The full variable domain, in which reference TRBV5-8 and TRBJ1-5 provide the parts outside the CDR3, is EAGVTQSPTHLIKTRGQQATLRCSPISGHTSVYWYQQALGLGLQFLLWYDEGEERNRGNFPPRFSGRQFPNYSSELNVNALELEDSALYLCASSLEGLGNQPQHFGDGTRLSIL.

This CDR3 reads CASSLGAGRDYGYTF. The CDR3 coding sequence is TGCGCCAGCAGCCTGGGAGCGGGCAGGGACTATGGCTACACCTTC. The V call is TRBV4-3, the J call TRBJ1-2; possibly TRBD1 for D (5 bases). The CDR3 is 15 amino acids. Germline V gene data show CDR1 as LGHNA and CDR2 as YSLEER. Between the trimmed V and J ends, which lost 4 bases and 3 bases, there was a span of 15 bases.

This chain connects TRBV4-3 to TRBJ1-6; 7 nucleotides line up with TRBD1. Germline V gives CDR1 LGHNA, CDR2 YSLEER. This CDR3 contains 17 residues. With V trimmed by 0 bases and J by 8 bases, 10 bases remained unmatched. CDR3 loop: CASSQEISPQGHSPLHF. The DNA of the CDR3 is TGCGCCAGCAGCCAAGAGATTAGTCCACAGGGGCATTCACCCCTCCACTTT.

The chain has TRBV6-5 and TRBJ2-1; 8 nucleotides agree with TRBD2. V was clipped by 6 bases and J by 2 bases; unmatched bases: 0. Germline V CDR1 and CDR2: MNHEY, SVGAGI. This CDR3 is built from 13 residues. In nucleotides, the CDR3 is TGTGCCAGCAGGGGACTAGCCTACAATGAGCAGTTCTTC. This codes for CASRGLAYNEQFF.

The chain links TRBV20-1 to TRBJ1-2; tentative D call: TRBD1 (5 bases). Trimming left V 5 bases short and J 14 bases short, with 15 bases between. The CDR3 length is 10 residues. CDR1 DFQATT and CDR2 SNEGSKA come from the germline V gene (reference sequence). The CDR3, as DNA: TGCAGTGCTCGGGGGACCGCTAGTACCTTC. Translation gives CSARGTASTF.

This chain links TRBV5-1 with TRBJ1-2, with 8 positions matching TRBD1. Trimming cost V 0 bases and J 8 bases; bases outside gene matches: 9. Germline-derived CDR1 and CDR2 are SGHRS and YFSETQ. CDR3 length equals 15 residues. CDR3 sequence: CASSLVPDRAGGYTF. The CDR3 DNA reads TGCGCCAGCAGCTTGGTTCCGGACAGGGCAGGGGGCTACACCTTC.

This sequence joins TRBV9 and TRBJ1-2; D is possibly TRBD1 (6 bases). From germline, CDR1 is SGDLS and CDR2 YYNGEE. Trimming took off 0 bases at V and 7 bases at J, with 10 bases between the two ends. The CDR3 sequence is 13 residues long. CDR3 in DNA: TGTGCCAGCAGCGTAGTACAGGGTAGTGGCTACACCTTC. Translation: CASSVVQGSGYTF.

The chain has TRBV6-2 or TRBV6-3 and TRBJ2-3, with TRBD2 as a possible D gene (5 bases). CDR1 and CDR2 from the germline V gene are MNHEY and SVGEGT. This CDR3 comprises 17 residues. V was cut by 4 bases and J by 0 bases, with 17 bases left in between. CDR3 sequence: CASSFSLRRTSTDTQYF. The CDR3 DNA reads TGTGCCAGCAGTTTCTCACTCCGGAGGACTAGCACAGATACGCAGTATTTT.

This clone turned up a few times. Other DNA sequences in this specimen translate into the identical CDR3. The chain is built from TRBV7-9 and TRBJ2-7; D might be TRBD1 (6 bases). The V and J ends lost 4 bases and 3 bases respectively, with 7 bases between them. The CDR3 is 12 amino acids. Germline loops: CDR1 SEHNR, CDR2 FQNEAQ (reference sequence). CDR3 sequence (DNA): TGTGCCAGCAGCTCACAGGGCTACGAGCAGTACTTC. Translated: CASSSQGYEQYF.

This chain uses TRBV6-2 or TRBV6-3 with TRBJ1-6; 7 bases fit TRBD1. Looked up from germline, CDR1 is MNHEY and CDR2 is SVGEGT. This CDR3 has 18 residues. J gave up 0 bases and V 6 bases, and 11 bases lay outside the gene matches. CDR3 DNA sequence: TGTGCCAGCAGCACCACAGGGGACCTAAGCTCCTATAATTCACCCCTCCACTTT. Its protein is CASSTTGDLSSYNSPLHF.

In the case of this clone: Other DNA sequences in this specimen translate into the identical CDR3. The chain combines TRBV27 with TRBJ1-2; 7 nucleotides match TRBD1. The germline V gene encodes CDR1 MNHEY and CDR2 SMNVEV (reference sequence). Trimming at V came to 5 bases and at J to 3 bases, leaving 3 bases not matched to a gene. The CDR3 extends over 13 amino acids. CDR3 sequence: CASSHGTDYGYTF. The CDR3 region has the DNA TGTGCCAGCAGTCACGGGACAGACTATGGCTACACCTTC.